These T cell receptor beta chains were read from a single sample in a study of cytomegalovirus exposure and HLA in healthy donors. Here immunoSEQ multiplex PCR was the method, and the copy in TCRdb shows in-frame clones only, minus some. The table has roughly 260,000 clones, around 89% seen once. The specimen was PBMCs. Source of these receptors: a woman between 18 and 29 years old in good health and CMV-seronegative. The CDR3 runs from the conserved cysteine through the conserved F or W. D genes are given only for firm matches. Clone sizes are given selectively: once, few, many, or a class where the clone is expanded.

-	TRBD1	TRBJ2-7	TRBV4-3	CASSQGPGTGFNIPQQYF	TGCGCCAGCAGCCAGGGCCCGGGGACAGGGTTTAATATCCCCCAGCAGTACTTC
-	-	TRBJ2-7	TRBV9	CASSVGGSFSPNEQYF	TGTGCCAGCAGCGTAGGAGGTTCATTCTCCCCCAACGAGCAGTACTTC
-	-	TRBJ2-1	TRBV5-1	CASSLVGGHNEQFF	TGCGCCAGCAGCTTGGTAGGGGGACACAATGAGCAGTTCTTC
-	TRBD1	TRBJ1-2	TRBV14	CASSHSGGFYGYTF	TGTGCCAGCAGCCATTCAGGGGGCTTCTATGGCTACACCTTC
-	-	TRBJ1-1	TRBV7-2	CASSLGTPNTEAFF	TGTGCCAGCAGCTTAGGGACACCGAACACTGAAGCTTTCTTT
-	-	TRBJ1-2	TRBV6-5	CASSYGGGNYGYTF	TGTGCCAGCAGTTACGGAGGCGGAAACTATGGCTACACCTTC
-	-	TRBJ2-6	TRBV9	CASSPAPTLSGANVLTF	TGTGCCAGCAGCCCCGCTCCTACCCTCTCTGGGGCCAACGTCCTGACTTTC
-	-	TRBJ2-2	TRBV2	CASSAGLTNTGELFF	TGTGCCAGCAGTGCGGGACTCACGAACACCGGGGAGCTGTTTTTT
-	-	TRBJ2-3	TRBV7-9	CASSSYTSTARTDTQYF	TGTGCCAGCAGCTCCTACACAAGTACAGCCCGAACAGATACGCAGTATTTT
-	TRBD2	TRBJ2-2	TRBV28	CASSSPRLAGGSLNTGELFF	TGTGCCAGCAGTTCCCCCCGACTAGCGGGGGGGTCATTGAACACCGGGGAGCTGTTTTTT
-	TRBD1	TRBJ1-6	TRBV27	CASSLTGVNSPLHF	TGTGCCAGCAGTTTGACAGGGGTTAATTCACCCCTCCACTTT
-	-	TRBJ1-2	TRBV28	CASSQTPGLNYGYTF	TGTGCCAGCAGTCAAACACCGGGACTCAACTATGGCTACACCTTC
-	TRBD1	TRBJ2-2	TRBV9	CASSDRGSLTGELFF	TGTGCCAGCAGTGACAGGGGGTCCCTCACCGGGGAGCTGTTTTTT
-	TRBD2	TRBJ2-5	TRBV19	CASSIDRASGGAKETQYF	TGTGCCAGTAGTATAGATCGGGCTAGCGGGGGGGCTAAGGAGACCCAGTACTTC
-	-	TRBJ1-1	TRBV7-3	CASSLSKGKNTEAFF	TGTGCCAGCAGCTTGTCAAAGGGGAAGAACACTGAAGCTTTCTTT
-	-	TRBJ2-1	TRBV19	CASSITPDSYNEQFF	TGTGCCAGTAGTATCACTCCTGACTCCTACAATGAGCAGTTCTTC
-	TRBD1	TRBJ2-2	TRBV11-3	CASSSSIGTVNTGELFF	TGTGCCAGCAGCTCCAGCATAGGGACAGTGAACACCGGGGAGCTGTTTTTT
-	TRBD2	TRBJ2-1	TRBV10-3	CAISETLAGGHNEQFF	TGTGCCATCAGTGAGACACTAGCGGGGGGGCATAATGAGCAGTTCTTC
-	TRBD1	TRBJ2-1	TRBV7-6	CASSLGNRGAENEQFF	TGTGCCAGCAGCTTGGGCAACAGGGGAGCGGAGAATGAGCAGTTCTTC
-	-	TRBJ2-5	TRBV7-9	CASSRGPAETQYF	TGTGCCAGCAGCCGCGGTCCCGCGGAGACCCAGTACTTC
once	-	TRBJ1-5	TRBV28	CASSFLAGSTSGSNQPQHF	TGTGCCAGCAGTTTCTTGGCAGGCTCTACCAGCGGTAGCAATCAGCCCCAGCATTTT
once	-	TRBJ1-2	TRBV29-1	CSVEQGIANYGYTF	TGCAGCGTTGAACAGGGGATAGCTAACTATGGCTACACCTTC
-	-	TRBJ1-4	TRBV11-2	CASSLDWANEKLFF	TGTGCCAGCAGCTTAGATTGGGCCAATGAAAAACTGTTTTTT
few	-	TRBJ1-2	TRBV7-9	CASSFVTDYGYTF	TGTGCCAGCAGCTTCGTGACAGACTATGGCTACACCTTC
-	TRBD2	TRBJ2-5	TRBV4-1	CASSQQTGGYQETQYF	TGCGCCAGCAGCCAGCAGACGGGAGGGTACCAAGAGACCCAGTACTTC
-	-	TRBJ1-2	TRBV29-1	CSVVGSYGYTF	TGCAGCGTTGTGGGCAGCTATGGCTACACCTTC
-	TRBD2	TRBJ2-5	TRBV6-5	CASSDTSGGKTQYF	TGTGCCAGCAGCGACACTAGCGGGGGAAAGACCCAGTACTTC
few	TRBD1	TRBJ1-2	TRBV28	CASSVTGELQVYGYTF	TGTGCCAGCAGTGTGACAGGGGAGCTCCAGGTCTATGGCTACACCTTC
-	TRBD1	TRBJ2-3	TRBV6-5	CASSYTDRGKRTQYF	TGTGCCAGCAGTTACACGGACAGGGGAAAGAGAACGCAGTATTTT
-	-	TRBJ1-2	TRBV2	CASTVLDTPINYGYTF	TGTGCCAGCACGGTGCTTGACACCCCGATTAACTATGGCTACACCTTC
-	TRBD1	TRBJ1-1	TRBV29-1	CSVARTGIMNTEAFF	TGCAGCGTTGCCCGGACAGGGATTATGAACACTGAAGCTTTCTTT
-	TRBD1	TRBJ1-2	TRBV2	CAGQGAEGYGYTF	TGTGCCGGACAGGGGGCTGAAGGGTATGGCTACACCTTC
-	-	TRBJ2-7	TRBV27	CASSLRDSSSYEQYF	TGTGCCAGCAGTTTACGGGACTCGAGCTCCTACGAGCAGTACTTC
-	TRBD2	TRBJ2-1	TRBV27	CASSMTSGGSNEQFF	TGTGCCAGCAGCATGACTAGCGGGGGATCGAATGAGCAGTTCTTC
-	-	TRBJ2-7	TRBV6-1	CASSSSGSIYEQYF	TGTGCCAGCAGTTCATCAGGGTCGATCTACGAGCAGTACTTC
-	TRBD2	TRBJ2-2	TRBV7-9	CASSTSGGATGELFF	TGTGCCAGCAGCACTAGCGGGGGGGCCACCGGGGAGCTGTTTTTT
-	TRBD2	TRBJ2-2	TRBV6-5	CASSYKLAGDTGELFF	TGTGCCAGCAGTTACAAACTAGCGGGGGACACCGGGGAGCTGTTTTTT
-	TRBD1	TRBJ2-2	TRBV28	CASRAGGTGELFF	TGTGCCAGCCGGGCAGGGGGCACCGGGGAGCTGTTTTTT
-	-	TRBJ1-2	TRBV7-9	CASIGGQYFGDYGYTF	TGTGCCAGCATCGGGGGGCAGTACTTTGGCGACTATGGCTACACCTTC
-	TRBD2	TRBJ2-7	TRBV11-1	CASSLGLAGALSYEQYF	TGTGCCAGCAGCTTAGGTCTAGCGGGGGCCCTTTCCTACGAGCAGTACTTC
-	TRBD1	TRBJ2-5	TRBV30	CAWSGGRTGGFETQYF	TGTGCCTGGAGTGGCGGCAGGACAGGGGGCTTTGAGACCCAGTACTTC
-	-	TRBJ1-2	TRBV5-4	CASSLYSGFYGYTF	TGTGCCAGCAGCTTGTATTCGGGGTTCTATGGCTACACCTTC